This T cell receptor beta chain is from a study of shared clonotypes between healthy human individuals. Background on the study: Two women and a few men aged 18 to 49 served as donors. Researchers assigned three CD4 naive, three CD4 memory, two CD8 naive and one CD8 memory plate to each donor.

This CDR3 region has 15 residues. The V gene's germline CDR1 is MDHEN and CDR2 SYDVKM. V shed 5 bases and J shed 1 base, with 14 bases lying between them. Of note for this clone: Its antigen remains unknown.

As processed by the authors: ImmunoSEQ junction-only sequences lacked quality scores, so their filtering differed. Libraries were prepared by immunoSEQ multiplex PCR; TCRdb keeps only in-frame clonotypes and omits some of them. V and J calls plus clone size are reproduced from that table; the DNA served to infer D and trimming. The sample has 640,000 or so clones; more than 70% are singletons. Study findings and constraints: Memory subsets generally showed lower estimated richness than naive subsets.

This TCR derives from a woman between 25 and 40 years old in good health. The chain uses TRBV28 and TRBJ1-2; possible D gene TRBD1, 6 bases. Sequencing used memory CD4+ T cells sorted from blood. As to subset: CD45RA-negative fraction. DNA for the CDR3: TGTGCCAGCAGTGTACAGGGTAGCGGTAACTATGGCTACACCTTC. This sequence encodes CASSVQGSGNYGYTF.